The entry below describes one TCR beta chain. The target antigen is unknown. CDR3 size: 15 residues. J lost 6 bases, V lost 1 base, and 8 bases had no gene match. Germline V gene lookup returns CDR1 LNHNV and CDR2 YYDKDF (reference sequence). This specimen belongs to a study of cytomegalovirus exposure and HLA in healthy donors. Whole-study findings and limits: In a later analysis, specific HLA alleles were associated with around 17,000 TCR beta sequences at a 0.05 false discovery rate.

Primers: 60 Vbeta forward and 13 Jbeta reverse. Sequencing was performed with immunoSEQ multiplex PCR; in TCRdb, only in-frame clones are kept and a portion is missing. The data hold some 110,000 clones, with over 65% observed a single time. The chain employs TRBV15 and TRBJ1-1; 7 positions agree with TRBD1. Sequencing used PBMCs. This clonotype originated in a woman between 35 and 50 years old in good health and CMV-seronegative. Here the CDR3 reads CATSRGQEGAPEAFF. The CDR3 region has the DNA TGTGCCACCAGCAGAGGACAGGAGGGGGCACCTGAAGCTTTCTTT.